This TCR beta chain is from a study of immune evolution from preneoplasia to lung adenocarcinoma. Patient tissue came from resections in Japan or China, 2014–2017. Study results and limitations: Top clone share appeared to fall from AAH through AIS, MIA, adenocarcinoma.

On this clone: The antigen remains undetermined.

This CDR3 comprises 11 residues. Germline V lookup: CDR1 DFQATT, CDR2 SNEGSKA (reference sequence). V was trimmed by 6 bases and J by 3 bases, leaving 9 bases between them. TCRdb keeps only in-frame clones here, not all; method: immunoSEQ multiplex PCR. This table has 4,500 to 5,000 clones, approximately 88% appearing once. The V and J genes are TRBV20-1 and TRBJ2-7; perhaps TRBD1 as D (6 bases). Sequenced input: FFPE invasive lung adenocarcinoma tissue. This TCR was recovered from a person aged 45-60 years with lung adenocarcinoma. The CDR3, as DNA: TGCAGTGCCTGGGACAACTACGAGCAGTACTTC. Translation gives CSAWDNYEQYF.